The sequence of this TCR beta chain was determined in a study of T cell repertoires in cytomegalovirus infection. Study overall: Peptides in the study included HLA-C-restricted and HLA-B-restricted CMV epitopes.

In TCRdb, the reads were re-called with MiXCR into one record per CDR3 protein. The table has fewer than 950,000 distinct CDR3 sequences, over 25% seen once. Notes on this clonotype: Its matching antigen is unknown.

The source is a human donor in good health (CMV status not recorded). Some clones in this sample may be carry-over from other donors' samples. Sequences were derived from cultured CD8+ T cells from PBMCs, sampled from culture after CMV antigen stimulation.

CDR3 sequence (DNA): TGCGCCAGCAGCCCCGGACAGGGGGCACCATACAATGAGCAGTTCTTC. It encodes CASSPGQGAPYNEQFF. V gene TRBV5-1 combines with J gene TRBJ2-1, with 11 bases that match TRBD1. V lost 4 bases, J lost 4 bases, and 7 bases stayed unmatched. The germline V gene has CDR1 SGHRS and CDR2 YFSETQ. The CDR3 length is 16 residues.